This entry describes one T cell receptor beta chain. This CDR3 has 16 residues. CDR1 MGHDK and CDR2 SYGVNS come from the germline V gene. V was clipped by 1 base and J by 4 bases; unmatched bases: 2. The data derive from a study of blood T cell repertoires in COVID-19. Study summary: There were acute and convalescent COVID-19 samples, and they came from the United States, Italy and Spain. PBMCs, B-cell-depleted T cells, or T cells were the source of the cDNA or gDNA that made up the material.

Data came from immunoSEQ multiplex PCR; TCRdb stores just in-frame clones and leaves some out. The sample shows about 69,000 clones, approximately 85% of them seen only once. The sequence was obtained from an elderly man with acute or convalescent COVID-19. The chain links TRBV25-1 to TRBJ1-6; 9 positions agree with TRBD1. Sequences were obtained from peripheral blood. CDR3 loop: CASSESGTGYNSPLHF. The CDR3 DNA reads TGTGCCAGCAGTGAATCTGGGACAGGGTATAATTCACCCCTCCACTTT.